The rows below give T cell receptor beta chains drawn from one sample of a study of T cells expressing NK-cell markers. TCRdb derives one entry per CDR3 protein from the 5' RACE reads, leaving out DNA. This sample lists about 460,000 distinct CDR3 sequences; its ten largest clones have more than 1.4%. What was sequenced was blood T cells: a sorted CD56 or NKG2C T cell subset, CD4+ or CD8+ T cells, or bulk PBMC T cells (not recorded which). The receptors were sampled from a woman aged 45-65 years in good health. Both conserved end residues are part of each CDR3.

CDR3 protein: CASSLQGGGYTF
V gene: TRBV12-3/TRBV12-4
J gene: TRBJ1-2

CDR3 protein: CASSWGQGTEAFF
V gene: TRBV12-3/TRBV12-4
J gene: TRBJ1-1

CDR3 protein: CASSKADSIEQFF
V gene: TRBV21-1
J gene: TRBJ2-1

CDR3 protein: CASSLDAVNTEAFF
V gene: TRBV5-1
J gene: TRBJ1-1

CDR3 protein: CASSQADRSRGYTF
V gene: TRBV4-1
J gene: TRBJ1-2

CDR3 protein: CSVEDGAREAFF
V gene: TRBV29-1
J gene: TRBJ1-1

CDR3 protein: CASSFGQRTSTDTQYF
V gene: TRBV12-3/TRBV12-4
J gene: TRBJ2-3

CDR3 protein: CAINTQVDTEAFF
V gene: TRBV10-3
J gene: TRBJ1-1

CDR3 protein: CATSRDDWSYEQFF
V gene: TRBV15
J gene: TRBJ2-1

CDR3 protein: CASSIDRLAGGYEQFF
V gene: TRBV19
J gene: TRBJ2-1

CDR3 protein: CASSLGSLGSQETQYF
V gene: TRBV13
J gene: TRBJ2-5

CDR3 protein: CASLRGRAGELFF
V gene: TRBV30
J gene: TRBJ2-2

CDR3 protein: CSVEDPGLAGRFAYNEQFF
V gene: TRBV29-1
J gene: TRBJ2-1

CDR3 protein: CASSVGGKATGELFF
V gene: TRBV6-4
J gene: TRBJ2-2

CDR3 protein: CASRPTGATNEKLFF
V gene: TRBV6-1
J gene: TRBJ1-4

CDR3 protein: CASGIASADTQYF
V gene: TRBV7-2
J gene: TRBJ2-3

CDR3 protein: CASSLGRGTYYQPQHF
V gene: TRBV12-3/TRBV12-4
J gene: TRBJ1-5

CDR3 protein: CASSQDPGGLGIRGTQYF
V gene: TRBV4-1
J gene: TRBJ2-5

CDR3 protein: CSASPKAGTEAFF
V gene: TRBV20-1
J gene: TRBJ1-1

CDR3 protein: CSATEREPGLLYEQYF
V gene: TRBV20-1
J gene: TRBJ2-7

CDR3 protein: CASSERTGDTEAFF
V gene: TRBV10-2
J gene: TRBJ1-1

CDR3 protein: CASSLGGRSYEQYF
V gene: TRBV7-2
J gene: TRBJ2-7

CDR3 protein: CASSFGQITTYEQYF
V gene: TRBV7-9
J gene: TRBJ2-7

CDR3 protein: CASKGTGGSYEQYF
V gene: TRBV2
J gene: TRBJ2-7

CDR3 protein: CASSMAGRELFF
V gene: TRBV19
J gene: TRBJ2-2

CDR3 protein: CASSLGEGTIFGPQHF
V gene: TRBV7-9
J gene: TRBJ1-5

CDR3 protein: CASSLQTYNSPLHF
V gene: TRBV27
J gene: TRBJ1-6

CDR3 protein: CASSSRLAGTGKNIQYF
V gene: TRBV5-5
J gene: TRBJ2-4

CDR3 protein: CASSEGYDPDTQYF
V gene: TRBV2
J gene: TRBJ2-3

CDR3 protein: CAARGGVSGANVLTF
V gene: TRBV6-5
J gene: TRBJ2-6

CDR3 protein: CASSELRSSGNTIYF
V gene: TRBV2
J gene: TRBJ1-3

CDR3 protein: CATSREFSLILSTDTQYF
V gene: TRBV15
J gene: TRBJ2-3

CDR3 protein: CASSRGELETQYF
V gene: TRBV7-8
J gene: TRBJ2-5

CDR3 protein: CASSTAHGANTEAFF
V gene: TRBV7-3
J gene: TRBJ1-1

CDR3 protein: CASRTGAGLAYEQYF
V gene: TRBV12-3/TRBV12-4
J gene: TRBJ2-7